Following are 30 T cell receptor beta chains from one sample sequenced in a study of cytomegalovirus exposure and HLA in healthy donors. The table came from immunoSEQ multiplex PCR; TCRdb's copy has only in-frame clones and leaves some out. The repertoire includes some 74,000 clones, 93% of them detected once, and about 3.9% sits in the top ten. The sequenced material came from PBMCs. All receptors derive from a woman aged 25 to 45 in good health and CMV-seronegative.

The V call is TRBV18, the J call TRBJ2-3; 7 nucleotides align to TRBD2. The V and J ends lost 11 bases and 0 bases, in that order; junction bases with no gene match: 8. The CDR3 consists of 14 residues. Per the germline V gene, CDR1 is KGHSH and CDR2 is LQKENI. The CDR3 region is CAGRGAGSTDTQYF. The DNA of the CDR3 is TGTGCCGGCCGTGGAGCGGGGAGCACAGATACGCAGTATTTT.

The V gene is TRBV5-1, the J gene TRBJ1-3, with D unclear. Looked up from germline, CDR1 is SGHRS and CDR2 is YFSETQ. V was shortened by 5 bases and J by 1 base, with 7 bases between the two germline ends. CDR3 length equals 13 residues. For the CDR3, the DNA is TGCGCCAGCAGTAGCGGGTCTGGAAACACCATATATTTT. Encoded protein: CASSSGSGNTIYF.

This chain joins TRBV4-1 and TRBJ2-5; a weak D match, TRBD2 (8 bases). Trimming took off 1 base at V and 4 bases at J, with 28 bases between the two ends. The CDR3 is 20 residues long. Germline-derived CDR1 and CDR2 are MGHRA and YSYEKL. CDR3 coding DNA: TGCGCCAGCAGCCAAGTCCTCAAGGGGCTAGCGGGTGGGGACAGAGAGACCCAGTACTTC. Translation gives CASSQVLKGLAGGDRETQYF.

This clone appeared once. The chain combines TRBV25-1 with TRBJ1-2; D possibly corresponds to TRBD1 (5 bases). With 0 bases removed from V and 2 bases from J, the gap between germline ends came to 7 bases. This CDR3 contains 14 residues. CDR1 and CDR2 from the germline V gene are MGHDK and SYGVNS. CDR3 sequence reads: CASSEYGGNYGYTF. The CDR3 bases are TGTGCCAGCAGTGAATATGGGGGGAACTATGGCTACACCTTC.

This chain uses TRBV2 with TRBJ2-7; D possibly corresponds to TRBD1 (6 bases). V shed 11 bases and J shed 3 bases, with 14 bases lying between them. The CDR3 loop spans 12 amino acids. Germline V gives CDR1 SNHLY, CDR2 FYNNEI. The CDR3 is CAGDQGGYEQYF. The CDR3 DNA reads TGTGCCGGAGATCAAGGGGGCTACGAGCAGTACTTC.

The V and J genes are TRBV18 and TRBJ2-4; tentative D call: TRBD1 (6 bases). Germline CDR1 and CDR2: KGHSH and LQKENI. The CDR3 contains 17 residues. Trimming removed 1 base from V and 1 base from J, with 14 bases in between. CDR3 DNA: TGTGCCAGCTCACCACTGGACAGAGTCAGGGCCAAAAACATTCAGTACTTC. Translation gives CASSPLDRVRAKNIQYF.

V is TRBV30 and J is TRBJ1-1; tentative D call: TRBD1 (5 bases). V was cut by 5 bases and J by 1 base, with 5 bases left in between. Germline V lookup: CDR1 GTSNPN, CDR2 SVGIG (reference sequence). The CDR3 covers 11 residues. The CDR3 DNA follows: TGTGCCTGGGACAGGAACACTGAAGCTTTCTTT. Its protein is CAWDRNTEAFF.

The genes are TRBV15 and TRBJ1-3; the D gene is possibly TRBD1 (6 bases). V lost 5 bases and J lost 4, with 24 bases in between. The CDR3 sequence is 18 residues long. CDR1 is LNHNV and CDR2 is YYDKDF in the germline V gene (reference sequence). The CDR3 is CATSSPRGYGFGGNTIYF. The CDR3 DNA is TGTGCCACCAGCTCTCCCAGGGGATACGGGTTTGGAGGAAACACCATATATTTT.

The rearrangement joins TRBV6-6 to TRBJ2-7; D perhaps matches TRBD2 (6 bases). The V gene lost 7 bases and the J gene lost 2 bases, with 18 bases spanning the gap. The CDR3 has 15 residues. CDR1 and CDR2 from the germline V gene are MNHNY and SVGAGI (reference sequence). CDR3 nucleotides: TGTGCCAGCACGTCGAGTCGGGGGAACACCTACGAGCAGTACTTC. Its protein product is CASTSSRGNTYEQYF.

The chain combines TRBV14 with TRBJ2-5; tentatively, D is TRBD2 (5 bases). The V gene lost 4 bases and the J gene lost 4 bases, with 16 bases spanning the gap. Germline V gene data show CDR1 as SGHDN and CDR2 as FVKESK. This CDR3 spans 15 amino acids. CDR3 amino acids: CASSRLRPEGETQYF. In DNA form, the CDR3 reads TGTGCCAGCAGCCGGTTACGACCCGAGGGAGAGACCCAGTACTTC.

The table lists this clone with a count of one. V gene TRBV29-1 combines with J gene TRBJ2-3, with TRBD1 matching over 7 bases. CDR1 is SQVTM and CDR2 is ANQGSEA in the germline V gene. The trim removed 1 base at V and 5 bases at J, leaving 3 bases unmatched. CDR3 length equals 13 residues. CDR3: CSVEVGGRDTQYF. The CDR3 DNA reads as TGCAGCGTTGAAGTAGGGGGCAGAGATACGCAGTATTTT.

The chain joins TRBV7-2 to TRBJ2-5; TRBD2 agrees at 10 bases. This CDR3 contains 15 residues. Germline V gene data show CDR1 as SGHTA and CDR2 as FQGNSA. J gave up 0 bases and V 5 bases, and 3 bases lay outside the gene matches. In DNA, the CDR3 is TGTGCCAGCAGCATGGGACTAGCGTACCAAGAGACCCAGTACTTC. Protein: CASSMGLAYQETQYF.

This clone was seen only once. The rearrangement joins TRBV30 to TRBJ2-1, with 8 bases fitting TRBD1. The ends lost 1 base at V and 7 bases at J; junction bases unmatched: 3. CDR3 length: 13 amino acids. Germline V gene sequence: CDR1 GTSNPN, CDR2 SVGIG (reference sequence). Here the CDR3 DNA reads TGTGCCTGGAGTGACCGGACAGGGAATGAGCAGTTCTTC. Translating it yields CAWSDRTGNEQFF.

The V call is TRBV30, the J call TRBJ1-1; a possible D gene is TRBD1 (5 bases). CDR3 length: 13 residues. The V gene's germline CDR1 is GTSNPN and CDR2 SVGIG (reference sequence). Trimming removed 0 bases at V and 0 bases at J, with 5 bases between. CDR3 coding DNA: TGTGCCTGGAGTGTACAGGTGAACACTGAAGCTTTCTTT. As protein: CAWSVQVNTEAFF.

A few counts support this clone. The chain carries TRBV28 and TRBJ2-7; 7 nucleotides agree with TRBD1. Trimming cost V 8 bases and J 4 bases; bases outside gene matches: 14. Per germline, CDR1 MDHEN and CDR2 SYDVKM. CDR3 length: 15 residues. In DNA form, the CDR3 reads TGTGCCAGCTCCTACACGAGGGGACAGTCTTACGAGCAGTACTTC. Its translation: CASSYTRGQSYEQYF.

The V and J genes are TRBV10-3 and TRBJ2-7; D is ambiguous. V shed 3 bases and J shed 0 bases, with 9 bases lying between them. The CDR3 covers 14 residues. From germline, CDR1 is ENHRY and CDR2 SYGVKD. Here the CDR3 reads CAISELTSSYEQYF. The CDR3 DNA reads TGTGCCATCAGTGAACTAACAAGCTCCTACGAGCAGTACTTC.

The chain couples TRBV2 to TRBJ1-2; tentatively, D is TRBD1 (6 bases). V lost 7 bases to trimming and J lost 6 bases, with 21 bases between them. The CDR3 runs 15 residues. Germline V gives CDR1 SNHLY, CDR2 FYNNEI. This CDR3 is CASILDRPFRDGYTF. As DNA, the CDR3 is TGTGCCAGCATTCTAGACAGGCCCTTTAGGGATGGCTACACCTTC.

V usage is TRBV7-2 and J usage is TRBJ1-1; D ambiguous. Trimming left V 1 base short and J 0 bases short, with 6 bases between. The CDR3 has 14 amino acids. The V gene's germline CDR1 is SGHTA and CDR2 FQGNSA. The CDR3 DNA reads TGTGCCAGCAGCTTAGGTGGCATGAACACTGAAGCTTTCTTT. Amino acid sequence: CASSLGGMNTEAFF.

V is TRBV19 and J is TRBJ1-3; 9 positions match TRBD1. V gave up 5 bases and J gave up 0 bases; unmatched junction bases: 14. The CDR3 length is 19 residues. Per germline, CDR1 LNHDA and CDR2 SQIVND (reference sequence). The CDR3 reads CASSLRDRALLSSGNTIYF. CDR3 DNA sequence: TGTGCCAGTAGTCTCCGGGACAGGGCCCTTTTGAGCTCTGGAAACACCATATATTTT.

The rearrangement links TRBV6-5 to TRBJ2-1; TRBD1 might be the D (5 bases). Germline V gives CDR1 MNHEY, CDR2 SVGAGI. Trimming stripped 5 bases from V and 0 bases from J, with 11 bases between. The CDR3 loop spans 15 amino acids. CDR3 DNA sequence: TGTGCCAGCAGTCTACAGGAAACCTCCTACAATGAGCAGTTCTTC. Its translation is CASSLQETSYNEQFF.

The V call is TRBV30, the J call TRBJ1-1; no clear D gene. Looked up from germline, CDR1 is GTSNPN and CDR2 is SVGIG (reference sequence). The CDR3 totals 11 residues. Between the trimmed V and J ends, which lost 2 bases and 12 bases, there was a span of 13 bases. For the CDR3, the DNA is TGTGCCTGGAGTTTACAATACACATCTTTCTTT. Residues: CAWSLQYTSFF.

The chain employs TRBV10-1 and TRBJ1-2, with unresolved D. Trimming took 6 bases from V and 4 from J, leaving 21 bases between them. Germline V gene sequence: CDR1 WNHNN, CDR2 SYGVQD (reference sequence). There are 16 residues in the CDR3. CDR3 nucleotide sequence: TGCGCCAGCAGCCACCCTTGGGAGGAGCGGAGCTATGGCTACACCTTC. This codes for CASSHPWEERSYGYTF.

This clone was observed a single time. CDR3 DNA: TGCGCCAGCAGCTTCCGGGGCGAGCAGTACTTC. It translates to CASSFRGEQYF. The V gene is TRBV5-1, the J gene TRBJ2-7, with D maybe TRBD2 (5 bases). The germline V and J ends were trimmed by 2 bases and 6 bases, with 6 bases remaining between them. Per the germline V gene, CDR1 is SGHRS and CDR2 is YFSETQ. This CDR3 is built from 11 residues.

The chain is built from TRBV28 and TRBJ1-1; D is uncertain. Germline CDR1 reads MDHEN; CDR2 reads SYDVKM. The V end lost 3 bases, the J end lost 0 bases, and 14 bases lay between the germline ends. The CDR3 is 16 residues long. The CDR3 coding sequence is TGTGCCAGCAGTTTTAAACGAAAAACAATGAACACTGAAGCTTTCTTT. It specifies CASSFKRKTMNTEAFF. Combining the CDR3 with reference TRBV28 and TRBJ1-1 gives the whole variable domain DVKVTQSSRYLVKRTGEKVFLECVQDMDHENMFWYRQDPGLGLRLIYFSYDVKMKEKGDIPEGYSVSREKKERFSLILESASTNQTSMYLCASSFKRKTMNTEAFFGQGTRLTVV.

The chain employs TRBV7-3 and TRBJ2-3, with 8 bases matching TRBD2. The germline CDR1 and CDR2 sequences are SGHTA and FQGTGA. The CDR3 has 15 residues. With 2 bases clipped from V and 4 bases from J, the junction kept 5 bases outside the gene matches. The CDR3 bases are TGTGCCAGCAGCTTAGACGGGGGGGCATCAGATACGCAGTATTTT. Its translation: CASSLDGGASDTQYF. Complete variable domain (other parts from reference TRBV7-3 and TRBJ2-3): GAGVSQTPSNKVTEKGKYVELRCDPISGHTALYWYRQSLGQGPEFLIYFQGTGAADDSGLPNDRFFAVRPEGSVSTLKIQRTERGDSAVYLCASSLDGGASDTQYFGPGTRLTVL.

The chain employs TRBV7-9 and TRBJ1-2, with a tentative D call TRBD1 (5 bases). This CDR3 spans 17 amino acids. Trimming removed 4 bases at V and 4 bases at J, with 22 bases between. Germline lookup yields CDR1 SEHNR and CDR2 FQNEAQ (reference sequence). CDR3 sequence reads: CASSSSYGTSESYGYTF. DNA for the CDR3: TGTGCCAGCAGCTCTTCATATGGGACTTCGGAGTCCTATGGCTACACCTTC.

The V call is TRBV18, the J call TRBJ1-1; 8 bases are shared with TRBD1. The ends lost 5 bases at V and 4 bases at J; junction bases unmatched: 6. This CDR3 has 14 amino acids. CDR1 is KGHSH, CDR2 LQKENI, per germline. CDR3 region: CASSTQGASTEAFF. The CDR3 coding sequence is TGTGCCAGCTCAACTCAGGGGGCCAGCACTGAAGCTTTCTTT.

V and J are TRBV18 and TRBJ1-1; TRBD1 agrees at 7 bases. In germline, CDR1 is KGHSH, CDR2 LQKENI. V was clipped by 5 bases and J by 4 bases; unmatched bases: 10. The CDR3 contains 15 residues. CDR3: CASSTYRGEGTEAFF. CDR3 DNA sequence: TGTGCCAGCTCAACCTACAGGGGTGAGGGCACTGAAGCTTTCTTT.

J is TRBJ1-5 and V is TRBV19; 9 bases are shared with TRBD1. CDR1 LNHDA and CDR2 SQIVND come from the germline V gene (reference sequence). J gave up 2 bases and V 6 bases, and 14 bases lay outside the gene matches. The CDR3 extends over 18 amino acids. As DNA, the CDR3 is TGTGCCAGTAGCCTGGTCCCGGGACAGGGCCGGCGCAATCAGCCCCAGCATTTT. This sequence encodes CASSLVPGQGRRNQPQHF. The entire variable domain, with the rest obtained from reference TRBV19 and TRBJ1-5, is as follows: DGGITQSPKYLFRKEGQNVTLSCEQNLNHDAMYWYRQDPGQGLRLIYYSQIVNDFQKGDIAEGYSVSREKKESFPLTVTSAQKNPTAFYLCASSLVPGQGRRNQPQHFGDGTRLSIL.

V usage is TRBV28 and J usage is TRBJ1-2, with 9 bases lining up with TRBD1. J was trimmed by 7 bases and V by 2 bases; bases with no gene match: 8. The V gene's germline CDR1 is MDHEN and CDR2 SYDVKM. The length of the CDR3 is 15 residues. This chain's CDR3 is CASSLIPGTGIGYTF. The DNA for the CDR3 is TGTGCCAGCAGTTTAATTCCCGGGACAGGGATTGGCTACACCTTC.